Here is one TCR beta chain with its context. The sample is drawn from a study of PD-L1 blockade in urothelial cancer. Across the study: Every 3 weeks, patients received intravenous atezolizumab 1,200 mg, beginning 2014. Between 0 and 3 prior chemotherapy regimens had been given to patients. Reported median T cell count for blood samples was more than 110,000.

As to time point: pretreatment peripheral blood. Sequencing used immunoSEQ multiplex PCR; TCRdb keeps in-frame clones, though not all of them. Among some 38,000 clones listed, around 81% were seen once. V shed 6 bases and J 4 bases; nucleotides not matched to a gene: 3. Germline V lookup: CDR1 MNHEY, CDR2 SVGAGI. CDR3 size: 13 residues. The sample in question was PBMCs, obtained around atezolizumab (anti-PD-L1) treatment. The sequence derives from a man older than 75 with urothelial cancer. This chain connects TRBV6-5 to TRBJ2-1; 7 bases fit TRBD2. CDR3 nucleotides: TGTGCCAGCAGGGGGAGGGTTTACAATGAGCAGTTCTTC. Protein sequence: CASRGRVYNEQFF.